The rows below give T cell receptor beta chains drawn from one sample of a study of T cell repertoires in ileal Crohn's disease. Sequencing used immunoSEQ multiplex PCR; TCRdb keeps in-frame clones, though not all of them. The data contain fewer than 15,000 clones, approximately 84% of them singletons. Sequenced material: ileal tissue. The receptors here all came from an adult with Crohn's disease. The CDR3 runs from the conserved cysteine through the conserved F or W. The order of the fields is clone size, D gene, J gene, V gene, CDR3 DNA, CDR3 protein. The D gene is left open where the match is weak. Not every row has a clone size; where given, it reads once, few, many or a size class.

>-|-|TRBJ1-2|TRBV7-9
TGTGCCAGCAGCCTAACGACAGGAGTATATGGCTACACCTTC
CASSLTTGVYGYTF
>once|-|TRBJ1-1|TRBV7-2
TGTGCCAGCAGCCAGGGACAGAACACTGAAGCTTTCTTT
CASSQGQNTEAFF
>-|TRBD1|TRBJ1-5|TRBV19
TGTGCCAGTGAGACAGGGTACAATCAGCCCCAGCATTTT
CASETGYNQPQHF
>once|-|TRBJ2-1|TRBV7-9
TGTGCCAGCAGCTTAGGAGTTAGCTCCTACAATGAGCAGTTCTTC
CASSLGVSSYNEQFF
>few|TRBD2|TRBJ2-1|TRBV11-2
TGTGCCAGCAGCTTAGAGCGGGAGACCTACAATGAGCAGTTCTTC
CASSLERETYNEQFF
>-|TRBD2|TRBJ2-7|TRBV5-5
TGTGCCAGCAGCGCGGAGGGAGGGACTCTCTACGAGCAGTACTTC
CASSAEGGTLYEQYF
>-|TRBD2|TRBJ2-3|TRBV27
TGTGCCAGCAGTTTATGGGGGGAGGGAGATACGCAGTATTTT
CASSLWGEGDTQYF
>-|TRBD1|TRBJ2-5|TRBV5-6
TGTGCCAGCAGCCGCCGGACAGGGGGGCTTGGGGGAGAGACCCAGTACTTC
CASSRRTGGLGGETQYF
>-|-|TRBJ2-4|TRBV18
TGTGCCAGCTCACCACGGGACGGAACTCTAGCCAAAAACATTCAGTACTTC
CASSPRDGTLAKNIQYF
>-|TRBD2|TRBJ2-7|TRBV7-2
TGTGCCAGCAGCTTACCGAGCGGGAGCTCGGACGAGCAGTACTTC
CASSLPSGSSDEQYF
>-|-|TRBJ2-1|TRBV5-1
TGCGCCAGCAGCCAAGGCAATGAGCAGTTCTTC
CASSQGNEQFF
>-|-|TRBJ2-3|TRBV27
TGTGCCAGCAGCCCCGGGACGGCTGGGGGAGATACGCAGTATTTT
CASSPGTAGGDTQYF
>-|-|TRBJ2-1|TRBV2
TGTGCCAGCTTCTCCGGGACGAGGCTATACAATGAGCAGTTCTTC
CASFSGTRLYNEQFF
>few|-|TRBJ1-1|TRBV10-3
TGTGCCATCCGAGGGGCCACTGAAGCTTTCTTT
CAIRGATEAFF
>-|TRBD2|TRBJ2-2|TRBV27
TGTGCCAGCAGTTTAGTCGGGGTGGCTAGCGGGAACACCGGGGAGCTGTTTTTT
CASSLVGVASGNTGELFF
>-|TRBD2|TRBJ2-7|TRBV18
TGTGCCAGCTCACTCGGGACTAGCGGGACCTGGGACTACGAGCAGTACTTC
CASSLGTSGTWDYEQYF
>-|-|TRBJ2-2|TRBV9
TGTGCCAGCAGCGTAGAAAGGGACACCGGGGAGCTGTTTTTT
CASSVERDTGELFF
>-|-|TRBJ2-7|TRBV18
TGTGCCAGCTCCCCCCGGGCCCTATCCCCCGAGCAGTACTTC
CASSPRALSPEQYF
>few|-|TRBJ1-6|TRBV5-3
TGTGCCAGCAGCAGCCGGGACGGAAATTCACCCCTCCACTTT
CASSSRDGNSPLHF
>few|-|TRBJ1-1|TRBV19
TGTGCCAGTAGCAAGACCCGGGTGGGGGCTGAAGCTTTCTTT
CASSKTRVGAEAFF
>-|TRBD1|TRBJ2-7|TRBV6-6
TGTGCCAGCAGTTCACAGGGGCCGCCCTCCTACGAGCAGTACTTC
CASSSQGPPSYEQYF
>-|-|TRBJ2-1|TRBV28
TGTGCCAGCAGTTTGGGGCCCTTTAATGAGCAGTTCTTC
CASSLGPFNEQFF
>-|-|TRBJ1-6|TRBV27
TGTGCCAGCAGTTTCAACAGGAATTCACCCCTCCACTTT
CASSFNRNSPLHF
>-|-|TRBJ2-2|TRBV20-1
TGCAGTGCTAGTGGGGACAGGGAGCTGTTTTTT
CSASGDRELFF
>-|-|TRBJ2-5|TRBV5-1
TGCGCCAGCAGCTTGGGGGGGCTCCAAGAGACCCAGTACTTC
CASSLGGLQETQYF
>-|-|TRBJ2-5|TRBV30
TGTGCCTGGAATCGTGGCCTCCGAGAGACCCAGTACTTC
CAWNRGLRETQYF
>-|-|TRBJ2-3|TRBV4-1
TGCGCCAGCAGCCAAGGTATTACAGATACGCAGTATTTT
CASSQGITDTQYF
>-|-|TRBJ2-1|TRBV6-1
TGTGCCAGCAATCGGGGAAATGAGCAGTTCTTC
CASNRGNEQFF
>-|-|TRBJ2-5|TRBV29-1
TGCAGCGTGACAACAGGGATTCGTGTGGAGACCCAGTACTTC
CSVTTGIRVETQYF
>few|-|TRBJ2-2|TRBV5-4
TGTGCCAGCAGCTTGGAGGCCAACACCGGGGAGCTGTTTTTT
CASSLEANTGELFF
>-|-|TRBJ1-2|TRBV29-1
TGCAGCGTGTCCGAGGGGGGAGCGGGTTTTAACTATGGCTACACCTTC
CSVSEGGAGFNYGYTF
>-|TRBD2|TRBJ2-1|TRBV5-4
TGTGCCAGCAGGGTCGGGACTAGCGGGAGGCCGAGCTCCTACAATGAGCAGTTCTTC
CASRVGTSGRPSSYNEQFF
>-|-|TRBJ1-6|TRBV2
TGTGCCAGCAGGGAAGGGGTTACTTCACCCCTCCACTTT
CASREGVTSPLHF
>-|-|TRBJ1-3|TRBV5-1
TGCGCCAGCAGCTTGGGGTTCCTAAACACCATATATTTT
CASSLGFLNTIYF
>-|TRBD1|TRBJ2-2|TRBV7-8
TGTGCCAGCTTACCATTTGGGCAGGGGGCGGCCAGGGAGCTGTTTTTT
CASLPFGQGAARELFF
>few|-|TRBJ2-3|TRBV30
TGTGCCTTACACCCCGGAGGGCGGGGCACAGATACGCAGTATTTT
CALHPGGRGTDTQYF
>-|TRBD1|TRBJ1-2|TRBV5-4
TGTGCCAGCAGCTGGGGCGGTGGGACAGGGGGCTATGGCTACACCTTC
CASSWGGGTGGYGYTF
>-|-|TRBJ2-6|TRBV4-3
TGCGCCAGCAGCCAAGATACGGCCCGGCCGGATGGGGCCAACGTCCTGACTTTC
CASSQDTARPDGANVLTF
>few|-|TRBJ1-1|TRBV7-8
TGTGCCAGCAGCTCCAAGAACACTGAAGCTTTCTTT
CASSSKNTEAFF
>-|-|TRBJ1-1|TRBV5-1
TGCGCCAGCAGCATCGACAGGTCTGAAGCTTTCTTT
CASSIDRSEAFF
>-|-|TRBJ2-1|TRBV7-8
TGTGCCAGCAGCTCTGGACTGGGAACCTACAATGAGCAGTTCTTC
CASSSGLGTYNEQFF
>-|-|TRBJ1-1|TRBV7-2
TGTGCCAGCAGCTCAGCGGGGACTCATAGTAAAGCTTTCTTT
CASSSAGTHSKAFF
>-|-|TRBJ2-1|TRBV9
TGTGCCAGCAGCGTAGGACCGAGCTCCTACAATGAGCAGTTCTTC
CASSVGPSSYNEQFF
>-|TRBD1|TRBJ1-5|TRBV6-1
TGTGCCAGCAGAAGACAGGGGGCGCAGCCCCAGCATTTT
CASRRQGAQPQHF
>few|TRBD1|TRBJ2-5|TRBV5-5
TGTGCCAGCAGCTTGGCGCCGGACAGGGGGGAGACCCAGTACTTC
CASSLAPDRGETQYF
>-|TRBD1|TRBJ2-3|TRBV29-1
TGCAGCGTGACAGGGGCCGGCACAGATACGCAGTATTTT
CSVTGAGTDTQYF
>-|-|TRBJ1-5|TRBV28
TGTGCCAGCAGTGCGGATCAGGTGGGCAATCAGCCCCAGCATTTT
CASSADQVGNQPQHF
>few|TRBD2|TRBJ2-7|TRBV7-2
TGTGCCAGCAGCCCAGATAGCGGGGGGGCCCCCTACGAGCAGTACTTC
CASSPDSGGAPYEQYF
>-|-|TRBJ2-3|TRBV11-2
TGTGCCAGCAGCCTACAGGGTAGCACAGATACGCAGTATTTT
CASSLQGSTDTQYF